The 21 T cell receptor beta chains below come from one sample, sequenced in a study of technical replicates of blood from a few donors. Clones were sequenced by immunoSEQ multiplex PCR, and TCRdb holds only the in-frame ones, with some missing. The sample has around 80,000 clones, over 75% seen once; the top ten hold approximately 0.41%. Sample: T cells isolated from PBMCs. Source of these receptors: a human donor in good health.

The CDR3 DNA sequence: TGTGCCAGTAGTTCGGGACTAGCGGGAACCTACGAGCAGTACTTC. Its translation is CASSSGLAGTYEQYF. The J gene is TRBJ2-7, the V gene TRBV19; TRBD2 agrees at 13 bases. This CDR3 comprises 15 residues. V dropped 5 bases and J dropped 2; count of bases not matched to a gene: 3. The germline gives CDR1 LNHDA, CDR2 SQIVND (reference sequence).

The J gene is TRBJ2-1, the V gene TRBV27, with 7 bases fitting TRBD2. The trim removed 8 bases at V and 5 bases at J, leaving 6 bases unmatched. CDR1 is MNHEY, CDR2 SMNVEV, per germline (reference sequence). The CDR3 covers 13 residues. In nucleotides, the CDR3 is TGTGCCAGCTCGGCTAGCGGAGACAATGAGCAGTTCTTC. Translated, it gives CASSASGDNEQFF.

This clone was picked up a small number of times. The rearrangement uses TRBV5-4 and TRBJ2-5, with D uncertain. Germline values: CDR1 SGHNT, CDR2 YYREEE (reference sequence). CDR3 size: 14 residues. The ends were cut back, 2 bases at V and 3 bases at J, with 11 bases in the middle. This chain's CDR3 is CASSFWAAEETQYF. The CDR3 nucleotides are TGTGCCAGCAGCTTTTGGGCAGCCGAAGAGACCCAGTACTTC.

The V call is TRBV19, the J call TRBJ2-5; maybe TRBD2 (5 bases). Trimming pared 4 bases from V and 4 bases from J, leaving 10 bases between. CDR1 and CDR2 from the germline V gene are LNHDA and SQIVND (reference sequence). The CDR3 contains 13 residues. The CDR3 DNA reads as TGTGCCAGTAGTAGAGGGCTGAGAGAGACCCAGTACTTC. This encodes CASSRGLRETQYF. The complete variable domain, with remaining parts taken from reference TRBV19 and TRBJ2-5, reads DGGITQSPKYLFRKEGQNVTLSCEQNLNHDAMYWYRQDPGQGLRLIYYSQIVNDFQKGDIAEGYSVSREKKESFPLTVTSAQKNPTAFYLCASSRGLRETQYFGPGTRLLVL.

The chain employs TRBV4-3 and TRBJ2-1; 11 bases are a match to TRBD2. Germline V gene sequence: CDR1 LGHNA, CDR2 YSLEER. This CDR3 comprises 16 residues. V lost 0 bases, J lost 7 bases, and 5 bases stayed unmatched. The CDR3 spells CASSQDPSGRSNEQFF. The CDR3 DNA follows: TGCGCCAGCAGCCAAGATCCTAGCGGGAGGTCAAATGAGCAGTTCTTC.

This chain uses TRBV2 with TRBJ1-2, with 7 bases aligning to TRBD1. With 9 bases clipped from V and 4 bases from J, the junction kept 5 bases outside the gene matches. CDR1 is SNHLY, CDR2 FYNNEI, per germline. CDR3 length equals 12 residues. The CDR3 loop reads CAREGTVYGYTF. CDR3 coding DNA: TGTGCCAGGGAAGGGACAGTCTATGGCTACACCTTC.

The chain links TRBV29-1 to TRBJ1-4; TRBD1 is a possible D gene (5 bases). This CDR3 is built from 13 residues. With 5 bases removed from V and 4 bases from J, the gap between germline ends came to 11 bases. CDR1 is SQVTM and CDR2 is ANQGSEA in the germline V gene. CDR3 in amino acids: CSVSQGGNEKLFF. The CDR3 nucleotides are TGCAGCGTTAGCCAGGGTGGTAATGAAAAACTGTTTTTT.

The chain combines TRBV11-3 with TRBJ2-1; 7 nucleotides match TRBD2. The V gene's germline CDR1 is SGHNT and CDR2 YENEEA. This CDR3 is built from 16 residues. The V segment lost 5 bases and the J segment 2 bases; nucleotides outside the gene matches: 9. The CDR3 sequence: CASSASGTNPYNEQFF. For the CDR3, the DNA is TGTGCCAGCAGCGCCTCCGGGACTAACCCCTACAATGAGCAGTTCTTC.

The chain combines TRBV5-4 with TRBJ1-1; tentative D call: TRBD1 (5 bases). Trimming removed 2 bases at V and 5 bases at J, with 13 bases between. Germline V CDR1 and CDR2: SGHNT, YYREEE (reference sequence). The CDR3 is made up of 14 amino acids. As DNA, the CDR3 is TGTGCCAGCAGCTTAGGTGTCGGGGGAACTGAAGCTTTCTTT. Its translation: CASSLGVGGTEAFF.

The chain couples TRBV4-3 to TRBJ2-5, with TRBD2 as a possible D gene (6 bases). The CDR3 is 18 residues long. CDR1 LGHNA and CDR2 YSLEER come from the germline V gene. V was cut by 2 bases and J by 5 bases, with 24 bases left in between. The CDR3 reads CASSQRRGGEWAGETQYF. The DNA for the CDR3 is TGCGCCAGCAGCCAAAGGCGGGGCGGGGAGTGGGCAGGGGAGACCCAGTACTTC.

This clone was seen more than once but under ten times. The chain joins TRBV30 to TRBJ1-1, with D maybe TRBD1 (5 bases). The CDR3 consists of 11 residues. Germline V gives CDR1 GTSNPN, CDR2 SVGIG (reference sequence). Trimming shortened V by 7 bases and J by 4 bases, and 10 bases separated the two germline ends. Here the CDR3 reads CASWRGTEAFF. CDR3 DNA sequence: TGTGCCTCATGGAGGGGCACTGAAGCTTTCTTT.

This clone was seen just once. The chain combines TRBV6-1 with TRBJ2-5; perhaps TRBD2 as D (6 bases). V lost 1 base to trimming and J lost 7 bases, with 7 bases between them. Germline values: CDR1 MNHNS, CDR2 SASEGT. The CDR3 length is 12 residues. The CDR3 loop is CASSEVGGTQYF. DNA for the CDR3: TGTGCCAGCAGTGAAGTGGGGGGGACCCAGTACTTC.

The V call is TRBV29-1, the J call TRBJ2-7, with 8 bases identical to TRBD1. Germline values: CDR1 SQVTM, CDR2 ANQGSEA. CDR3 length: 12 residues. V lost 5 bases to trimming and J lost 6 bases; unmatched junction nucleotides: 6. CDR3 bases: TGCAGCGTTAAGGCGACAGGGGTCGAGCAGTACTTC. Its translation: CSVKATGVEQYF.

This chain links TRBV2 with TRBJ2-7, with 7 bases lining up with TRBD2. Germline CDR1 reads SNHLY; CDR2 reads FYNNEI. V lost 6 bases to trimming and J lost 4 bases; unmatched junction nucleotides: 6. This CDR3 is built from 13 residues. CDR3 region: CASSLGGWYEQYF. DNA of the CDR3: TGTGCCAGCAGCTTGGGGGGGTGGTACGAGCAGTACTTC. The full variable domain, rest sourced from reference TRBV2 and TRBJ2-7, is EPEVTQTPSHQVTQMGQEVILRCVPISNHLYFYWYRQILGQKVEFLVSFYNNEISEKSEIFDDQFSVERPDGSNFTLKIRSTKLEDSAMYFCASSLGGWYEQYFGPGTRLTVT.

V and J are TRBV7-8 and TRBJ1-3; maybe TRBD1 (5 bases). The ends were cut back, 5 bases at V and 0 bases at J, with 14 bases in the middle. This CDR3 is 16 amino acids long. Germline lookup yields CDR1 SGHVS and CDR2 FQNEAQ. The DNA for the CDR3 is TGTGCCAGCAGCCTAGGGGACTTTCCCTCTGGAAACACCATATATTTT. This translates into CASSLGDFPSGNTIYF.

The V call is TRBV7-3, the J call TRBJ2-3, with 8 bases that match TRBD2. After removal of 3 bases from V and 3 bases from J, the junction contained 5 bases not matched to a gene. CDR3 size: 15 residues. Germline CDR1 is SGHTA and CDR2 is FQGTGA. CDR3 loop: CASSFIGRDTDTQYF. CDR3 in DNA: TGTGCCAGCAGCTTTATCGGGAGGGATACAGATACGCAGTATTTT.

The chain couples TRBV7-3 to TRBJ2-3, with 11 bases lining up with TRBD2. V was pared by 5 bases and J by 0 bases, with 4 bases of the junction left unmatched. This CDR3 region has 16 residues. Germline assignment: CDR1 SGHTA and CDR2 FQGTGA. This CDR3 reads CASSLGLAGSTDTQYF. DNA of the CDR3: TGTGCCAGCAGCCTTGGACTAGCGGGTAGCACAGATACGCAGTATTTT.

This clone occurred a few times. The CDR3 reads CASSLFAGYYNEQFF. The DNA of the CDR3 is TGTGCCAGCAGTTTATTTGCGGGATACTACAATGAGCAGTTCTTC. The chain joins TRBV27 to TRBJ2-1, with D possibly matching TRBD2 (6 bases). Germline CDR1 reads MNHEY; CDR2 reads SMNVEV (reference sequence). V lost 1 base, J lost 3 bases, and 10 bases lay in between. This CDR3 comprises 15 residues.

The chain has TRBV9 and TRBJ1-5, with D uncertain. The CDR3 contains 14 residues. The germline CDR1 and CDR2 sequences are SGDLS and YYNGEE. V was shortened by 3 bases and J by 4 bases, with 11 bases between the two germline ends. The CDR3 is CASSGGSQNQPQHF. The CDR3 DNA reads as TGTGCCAGCAGCGGTGGGAGCCAAAATCAGCCCCAGCATTTT.

The J gene is TRBJ2-5, the V gene TRBV5-1, with 7 bases lining up with TRBD2. Germline values: CDR1 SGHRS, CDR2 YFSETQ. The trim removed 0 bases at V and 4 bases at J, leaving 9 bases unmatched. This CDR3 has 16 amino acids. The CDR3 nucleotides read TGCGCCAGCAGCTTGGTTGGCGGACTAGGAATAGAGACCCAGTACTTC. This sequence encodes CASSLVGGLGIETQYF.

The V and J genes are TRBV10-3 and TRBJ1-5, with D perhaps TRBD1 (6 bases). The CDR3 consists of 13 residues. Germline CDR1 is ENHRY and CDR2 is SYGVKD. V was trimmed by 2 bases and J by 7 bases, leaving 9 bases between them. The CDR3 loop reads CAISEGTSQPQHF. CDR3 sequence (DNA): TGTGCCATCAGTGAGGGGACATCCCAGCCCCAGCATTTT.